This T cell receptor (beta chain) was sequenced during a study of T cell responses to AZD1222 COVID-19 vaccine. Findings and caveats of the study: White British people made up most donors, females outnumbered males, and clonal diversity was possibly underestimated.

CDR1 SGDLS and CDR2 YYNGEE come from the germline V gene. CDR3 length equals 14 residues. The J segment lost 13 bases and the V segment lost 4 bases, leaving 9 bases of the junction unmatched. Generated by immunoSEQ multiplex PCR, the TCRdb table keeps only in-frame clones and is missing some. The repertoire holds 95,000 to 150,000 clones, with approximately 90% as singletons. With respect to this clone: The antigen remains unidentified.

The chain joins TRBV9 to TRBJ2-4, with 12 bases that match TRBD2. This TCR was sampled from an adult in good health. Sequences were derived from peripheral blood, sampled on day 0 of AZD1222 vaccination. The CDR3 nucleotides are TGTGCCAGCAGCTTAACTAGCGGGGGGTCCTTCCAGTACTTC. This encodes CASSLTSGGSFQYF.